The clone carrying this T cell receptor (beta chain) has only a few counts. The data belong to a study of technical replicates of blood from a few donors. V lost 2 bases and J lost 4, with 9 bases in between. This CDR3 is built from 15 residues. Germline CDR1 is LGHNA and CDR2 is YNFKEQ. Clones were read by immunoSEQ multiplex PCR, and TCRdb kept only the in-frame ones, dropping some. The sample records tens of thousands of clones, around 94% being singletons. The source is a human donor in good health. Some clones in this sample may be carry-over from other donors' samples. The chain links TRBV4-2 to TRBJ1-6; D not resolved. Sequenced sample: PBMCs. The CDR3 nucleotides read TGTGCCAGCAGCCAATTCCAGAGGTATAATTCACCCCTCCACTTT. Translating it yields CASSQFQRYNSPLHF.